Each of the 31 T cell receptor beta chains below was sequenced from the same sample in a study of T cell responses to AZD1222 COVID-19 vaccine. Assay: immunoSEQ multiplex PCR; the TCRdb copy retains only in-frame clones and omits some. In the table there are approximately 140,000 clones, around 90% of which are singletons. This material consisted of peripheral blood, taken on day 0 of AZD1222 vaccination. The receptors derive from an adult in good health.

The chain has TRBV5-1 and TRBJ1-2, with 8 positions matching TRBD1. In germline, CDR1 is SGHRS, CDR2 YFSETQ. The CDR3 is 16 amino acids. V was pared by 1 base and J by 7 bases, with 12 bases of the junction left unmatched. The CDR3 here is CASSLLDRARASGYTF. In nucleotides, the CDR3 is TGCGCCAGCAGCTTGCTGGACAGGGCACGAGCGAGTGGCTACACCTTC.

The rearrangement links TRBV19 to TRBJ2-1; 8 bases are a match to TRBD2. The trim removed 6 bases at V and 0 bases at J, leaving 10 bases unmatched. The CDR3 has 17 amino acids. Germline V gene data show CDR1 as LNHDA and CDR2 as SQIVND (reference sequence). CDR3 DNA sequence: TGTGCCAGTAGCCCCTTTCTGAGCGGGAGCTCCTACAATGAGCAGTTCTTC. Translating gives CASSPFLSGSSYNEQFF.

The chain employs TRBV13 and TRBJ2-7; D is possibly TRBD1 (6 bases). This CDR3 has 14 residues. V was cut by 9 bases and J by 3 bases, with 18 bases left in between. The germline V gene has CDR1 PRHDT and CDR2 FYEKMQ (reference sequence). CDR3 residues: CASRLWARGYEQYF. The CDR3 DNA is TGTGCCAGTCGATTGTGGGCCAGGGGCTACGAGCAGTACTTC. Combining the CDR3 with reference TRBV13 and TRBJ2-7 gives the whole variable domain AAGVIQSPRHLIKEKRETATLKCYPIPRHDTVYWYQQGPGQDPQFLISFYEKMQSDKGSIPDRFSAQQFSDYHSELNMSSLELGDSALYFCASRLWARGYEQYFGPGTRLTVT.

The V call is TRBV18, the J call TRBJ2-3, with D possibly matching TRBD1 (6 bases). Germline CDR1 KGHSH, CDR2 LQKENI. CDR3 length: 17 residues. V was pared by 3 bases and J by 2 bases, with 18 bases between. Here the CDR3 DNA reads TGTGCCAGCTCACCTAGACGGAACACAGGGTCCACAGATACGCAGTATTTT. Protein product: CASSPRRNTGSTDTQYF.

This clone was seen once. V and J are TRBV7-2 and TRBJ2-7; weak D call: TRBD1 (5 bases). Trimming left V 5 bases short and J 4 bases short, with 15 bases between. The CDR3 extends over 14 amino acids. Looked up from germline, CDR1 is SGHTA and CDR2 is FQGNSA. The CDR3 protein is CASSRKQGSYEQYF. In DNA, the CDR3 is TGTGCCAGCAGCCGGAAGCAGGGTTCTTACGAGCAGTACTTC. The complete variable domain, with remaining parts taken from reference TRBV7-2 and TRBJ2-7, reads GAGVSQSPSNKVTEKGKDVELRCDPISGHTALYWYRQSLGQGLEFLIYFQGNSAPDKSGLPSDRFSAERTGGSVSTLTIQRTQQEDSAVYLCASSRKQGSYEQYFGPGTRLTVT.

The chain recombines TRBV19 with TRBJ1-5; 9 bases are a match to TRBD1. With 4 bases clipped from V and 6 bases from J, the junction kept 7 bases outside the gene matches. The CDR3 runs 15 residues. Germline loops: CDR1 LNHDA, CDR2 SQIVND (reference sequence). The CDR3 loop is CASSKQGAKGQPQHF. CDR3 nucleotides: TGTGCCAGTAGTAAACAGGGGGCAAAGGGTCAGCCCCAGCATTTT.

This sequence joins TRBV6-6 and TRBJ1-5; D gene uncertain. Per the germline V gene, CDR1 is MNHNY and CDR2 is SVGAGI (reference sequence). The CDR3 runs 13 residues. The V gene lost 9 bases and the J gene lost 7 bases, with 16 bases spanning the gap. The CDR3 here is CASRKEVGQPQHF. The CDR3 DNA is TGTGCCAGTCGGAAGGAGGTAGGGCAGCCCCAGCATTTT.

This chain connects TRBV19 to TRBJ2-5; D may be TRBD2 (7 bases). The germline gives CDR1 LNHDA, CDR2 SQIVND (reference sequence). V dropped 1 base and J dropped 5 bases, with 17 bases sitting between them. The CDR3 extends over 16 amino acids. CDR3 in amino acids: CASSIGGGDYDETQYF. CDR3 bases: TGTGCCAGTAGTATAGGAGGGGGGGACTACGACGAGACCCAGTACTTC.

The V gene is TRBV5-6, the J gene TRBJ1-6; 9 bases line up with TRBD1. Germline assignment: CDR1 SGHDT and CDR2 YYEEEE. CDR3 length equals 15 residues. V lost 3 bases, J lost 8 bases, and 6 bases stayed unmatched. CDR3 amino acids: CASSSLWTGDSPLHF. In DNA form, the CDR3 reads TGTGCCAGCAGCTCGCTGTGGACAGGGGATTCACCCCTCCACTTT.

DNA for the CDR3: TGTGCCAGCAGCTTGCGGACTAGAATGAAACACAATGAGCAGTTCTTC. Translated, it gives CASSLRTRMKHNEQFF. The chain links TRBV7-2 to TRBJ2-1; 7 positions match TRBD2. Germline assignment: CDR1 SGHTA and CDR2 FQGNSA. Trimming removed 3 bases from V and 5 bases from J; junction bases left unmatched: 10. The CDR3 extends over 16 amino acids.

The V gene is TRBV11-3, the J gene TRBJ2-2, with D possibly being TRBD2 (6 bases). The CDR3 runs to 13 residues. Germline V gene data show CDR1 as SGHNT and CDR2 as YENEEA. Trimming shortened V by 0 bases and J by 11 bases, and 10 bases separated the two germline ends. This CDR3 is CASSLDQGTELFF. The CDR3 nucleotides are TGTGCCAGCAGCTTAGATCAAGGGACTGAGCTGTTTTTT.

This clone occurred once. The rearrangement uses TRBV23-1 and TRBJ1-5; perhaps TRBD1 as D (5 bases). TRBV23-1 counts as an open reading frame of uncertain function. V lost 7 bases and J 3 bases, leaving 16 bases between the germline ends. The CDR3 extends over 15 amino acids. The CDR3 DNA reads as TGCGCCAGCACCGGGGGGGGATTAGACAATCAGCCCCAGCATTTT. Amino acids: CASTGGGLDNQPQHF.

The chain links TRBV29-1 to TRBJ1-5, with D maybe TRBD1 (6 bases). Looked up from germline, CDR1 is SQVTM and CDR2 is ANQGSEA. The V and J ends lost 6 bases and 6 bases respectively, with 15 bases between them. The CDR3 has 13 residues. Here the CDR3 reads CSVSRGLGQPQHF. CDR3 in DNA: TGCAGCGTGTCCAGGGGACTGGGTCAGCCCCAGCATTTT. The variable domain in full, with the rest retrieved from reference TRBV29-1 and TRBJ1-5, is SAVISQKPSRDICQRGTSLTIQCQVDSQVTMMFWYRQQPGQSLTLIATANQGSEATYESGFVIDKFPISRPNLTFSTLTVSNMSPEDSSIYLCSVSRGLGQPQHFGDGTRLSIL.

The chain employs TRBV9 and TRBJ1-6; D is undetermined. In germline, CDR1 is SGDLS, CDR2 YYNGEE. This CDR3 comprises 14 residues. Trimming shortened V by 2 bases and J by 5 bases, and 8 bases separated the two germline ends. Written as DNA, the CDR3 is TGTGCCAGCAGCGTGTCAAGGCATAATTCACCCCTCCACTTT. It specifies CASSVSRHNSPLHF. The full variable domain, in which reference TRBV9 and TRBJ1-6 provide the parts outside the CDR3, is DSGVTQTPKHLITATGQRVTLRCSPRSGDLSVYWYQQSLDQGLQFLIQYYNGEERAKGNILERFSAQQFPDLHSELNLSSLELGDSALYFCASSVSRHNSPLHFGNGTRLTVT.

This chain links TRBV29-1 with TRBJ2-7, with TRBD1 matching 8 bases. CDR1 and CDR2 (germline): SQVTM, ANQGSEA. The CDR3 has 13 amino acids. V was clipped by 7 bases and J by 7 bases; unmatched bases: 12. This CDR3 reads CSGSGTGPSEQYF. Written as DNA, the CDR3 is TGCAGCGGGTCCGGGACAGGTCCCTCTGAGCAGTACTTC.

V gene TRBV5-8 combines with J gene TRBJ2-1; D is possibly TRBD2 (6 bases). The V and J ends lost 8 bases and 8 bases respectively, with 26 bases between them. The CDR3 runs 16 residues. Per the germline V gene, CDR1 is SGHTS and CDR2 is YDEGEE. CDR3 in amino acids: CARILKGSSEGYEQFF. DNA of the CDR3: TGTGCCAGAATCCTGAAAGGGAGCTCGGAGGGATATGAGCAGTTCTTC.

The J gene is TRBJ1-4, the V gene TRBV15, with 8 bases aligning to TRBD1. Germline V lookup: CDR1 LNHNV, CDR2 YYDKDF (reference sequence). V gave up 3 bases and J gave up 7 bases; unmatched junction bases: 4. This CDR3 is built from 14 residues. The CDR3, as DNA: TGTGCCACCAGCAGGGCACAGGGGGGTGAAAAACTGTTTTTT. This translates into CATSRAQGGEKLFF. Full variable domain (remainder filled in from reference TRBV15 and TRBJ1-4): DAMVIQNPRYQVTQFGKPVTLSCSQTLNHNVMYWYQQKSSQAPKLLFHYYDKDFNNEADTPDNFQSRRPNTSFCFLDIRSPGLGDTAMYLCATSRAQGGEKLFFGSGTQLSVL.

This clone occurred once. The CDR3 region has the DNA TGTGCCATCAGTGATCAGGGAGGGACTAATGAAAAACTGTTTTTT. It codes for CAISDQGGTNEKLFF. This sequence joins TRBV10-3 and TRBJ1-4; tentatively, D is TRBD1 (5 bases). This CDR3 is built from 15 residues. The germline V gene has CDR1 ENHRY and CDR2 SYGVKD. The ends were cut back, 3 bases at V and 2 bases at J, with 10 bases in the middle.

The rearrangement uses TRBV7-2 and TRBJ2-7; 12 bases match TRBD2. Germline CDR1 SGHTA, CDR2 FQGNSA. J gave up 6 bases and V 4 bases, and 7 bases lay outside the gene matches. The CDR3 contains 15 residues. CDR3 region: CASSSLTSGRSEQYF. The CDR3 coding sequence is TGTGCCAGCAGCTCCCTCACTAGCGGGAGGAGCGAGCAGTACTTC.

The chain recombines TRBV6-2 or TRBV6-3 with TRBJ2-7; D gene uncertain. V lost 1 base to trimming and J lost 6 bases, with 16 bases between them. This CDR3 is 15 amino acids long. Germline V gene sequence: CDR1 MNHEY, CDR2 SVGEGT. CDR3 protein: CASSYWSVGNSEQYF. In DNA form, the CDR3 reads TGTGCCAGCAGTTACTGGAGTGTTGGGAACTCCGAGCAGTACTTC.

The CDR3 loop reads CASSHGNTEAFF. The CDR3 nucleotides read TGTGCCAGCAGCCATGGGAACACTGAAGCTTTCTTT. The gene calls are TRBV12-3 or TRBV12-4 and TRBJ1-1; no firm D call. The V and J ends lost 6 bases and 1 base respectively, with 6 bases between them. The CDR3 extends over 12 amino acids.

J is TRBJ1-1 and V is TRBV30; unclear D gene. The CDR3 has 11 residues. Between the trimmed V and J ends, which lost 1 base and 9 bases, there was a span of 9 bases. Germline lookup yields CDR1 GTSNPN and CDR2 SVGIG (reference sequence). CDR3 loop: CAWSDTPKAFF. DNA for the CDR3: TGTGCCTGGAGTGATACGCCTAAAGCTTTCTTT.

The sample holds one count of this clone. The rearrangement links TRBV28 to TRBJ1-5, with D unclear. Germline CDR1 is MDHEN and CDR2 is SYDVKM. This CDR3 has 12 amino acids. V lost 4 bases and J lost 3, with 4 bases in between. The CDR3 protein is CASSSDNQPQHF. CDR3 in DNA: TGTGCCAGCAGTTCGGACAATCAGCCCCAGCATTTT.

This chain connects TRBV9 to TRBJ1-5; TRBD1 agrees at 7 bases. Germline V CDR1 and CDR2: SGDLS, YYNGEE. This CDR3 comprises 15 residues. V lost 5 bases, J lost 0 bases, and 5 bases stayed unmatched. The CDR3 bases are TGTGCCAGCAGTGCAGGGGGAAGTAGCAATCAGCCCCAGCATTTT. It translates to CASSAGGSSNQPQHF. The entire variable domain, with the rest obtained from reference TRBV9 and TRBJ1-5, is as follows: DSGVTQTPKHLITATGQRVTLRCSPRSGDLSVYWYQQSLDQGLQFLIQYYNGEERAKGNILERFSAQQFPDLHSELNLSSLELGDSALYFCASSAGGSSNQPQHFGDGTRLSIL.

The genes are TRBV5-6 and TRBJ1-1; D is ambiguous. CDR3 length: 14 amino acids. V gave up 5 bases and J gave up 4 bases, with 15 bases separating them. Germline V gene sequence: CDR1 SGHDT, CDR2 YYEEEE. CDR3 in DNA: TGTGCCAGCAGAAGCTTTCATGATCTCACTGAAGCTTTCTTT. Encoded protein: CASRSFHDLTEAFF.

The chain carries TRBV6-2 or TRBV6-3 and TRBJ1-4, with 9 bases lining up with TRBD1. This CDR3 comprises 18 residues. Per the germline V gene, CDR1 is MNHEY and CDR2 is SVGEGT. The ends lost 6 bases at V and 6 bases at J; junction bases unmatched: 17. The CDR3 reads CASSPGQGFMRVDEKLFF. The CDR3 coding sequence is TGTGCCAGCAGCCCGGGACAGGGATTCATGCGGGTGGATGAAAAACTGTTTTTT.

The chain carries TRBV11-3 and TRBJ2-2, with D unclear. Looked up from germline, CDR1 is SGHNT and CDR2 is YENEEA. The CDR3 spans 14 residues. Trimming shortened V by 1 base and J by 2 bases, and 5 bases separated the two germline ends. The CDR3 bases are TGTGCCAGCAGCTTAGGGCTCAACACCGGGGAGCTGTTTTTT. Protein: CASSLGLNTGELFF. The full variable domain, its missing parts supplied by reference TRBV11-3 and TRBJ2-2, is EAGVVQSPRYKIIEKKQPVAFWCNPISGHNTLYWYLQNLGQGPELLIRYENEEAVDDSQLPKDRFSAERLKGVDSTLKIQPAELGDSAVYLCASSLGLNTGELFFGEGSRLTVL.

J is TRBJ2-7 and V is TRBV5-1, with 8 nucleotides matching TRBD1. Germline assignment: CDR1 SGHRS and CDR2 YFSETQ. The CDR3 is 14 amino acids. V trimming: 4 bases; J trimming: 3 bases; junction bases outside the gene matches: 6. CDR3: CASSIQGARYEQYF. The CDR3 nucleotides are TGCGCCAGCAGCATCCAGGGGGCTCGCTACGAGCAGTACTTC.

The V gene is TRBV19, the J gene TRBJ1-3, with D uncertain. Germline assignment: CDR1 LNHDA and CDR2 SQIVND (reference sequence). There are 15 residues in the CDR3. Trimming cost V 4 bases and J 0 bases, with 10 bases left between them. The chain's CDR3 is CASSTSFRSGNTIYF. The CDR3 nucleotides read TGTGCCAGTAGTACCTCCTTCCGCTCTGGAAACACCATATATTTT. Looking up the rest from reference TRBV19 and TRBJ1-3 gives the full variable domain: DGGITQSPKYLFRKEGQNVTLSCEQNLNHDAMYWYRQDPGQGLRLIYYSQIVNDFQKGDIAEGYSVSREKKESFPLTVTSAQKNPTAFYLCASSTSFRSGNTIYFGEGSWLTVV.

CDR3 sequence: CSVGPDSVTDTQYF. CDR3 coding DNA: TGCAGCGTAGGACCAGACAGTGTGACAGATACGCAGTATTTT. The genes are TRBV29-1 and TRBJ2-3, with D perhaps TRBD1 (5 bases). This CDR3 is 14 amino acids long. Germline V CDR1 and CDR2: SQVTM, ANQGSEA. Trimming took 6 bases from V and 3 from J, leaving 16 bases between them.

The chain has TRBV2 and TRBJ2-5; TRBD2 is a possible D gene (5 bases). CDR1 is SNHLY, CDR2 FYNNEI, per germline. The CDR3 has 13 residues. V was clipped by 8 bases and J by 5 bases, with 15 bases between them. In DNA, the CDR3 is TGTGCCAGCGCCATGGTGTCGGGGGAGACCCAGTACTTC. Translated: CASAMVSGETQYF.